Given below is one T cell receptor beta chain in context. The sample carries other DNA sequences with the same CDR3. CDR1 is MNHEY, CDR2 SVGAGI, per germline. V lost 2 bases and J lost 4, with 11 bases in between. The CDR3 runs to 14 residues. Original data processing: From reference gene primer amplification, estimates of nucleated cell counts were derived. The table came from immunoSEQ multiplex PCR; TCRdb's copy has only in-frame clones and leaves some out. V, J and clone size are taken as reported in that table, and D and trimming were inferred from the DNA itself. Here the sample spans about 210,000 clones, approximately 85% being singletons. These data originate in a study of blood T cell repertoires in COVID-19. About the study: Samples of COVID-19 (acute and convalescent) were obtained from the United States, Italy and Spain. The analysed material was cDNA or gDNA that came from T cells, B-cell-depleted T cells, or PBMCs.

The chain employs TRBV6-5 and TRBJ1-1; a weak D match, TRBD1 (5 bases). The source of this sequence is a woman between 50 and 59 years old with active or convalescent COVID-19. What was sequenced was peripheral blood. CDR3 sequence reads: CASSYGGGSTEAFF. The CDR3 region has the DNA TGTGCCAGCAGTTACGGGGGAGGGTCCACTGAAGCTTTCTTT.